This T cell receptor (beta chain) originates from a study of shared clonotypes between healthy human individuals. V was clipped by 5 bases and J by 4 bases, with 18 bases between them. Germline CDR1 and CDR2: SEHNR and FQNEAQ (reference sequence). The length of the CDR3 is 15 residues. Only in-frame clones appear in the TCRdb table, and some are missing; sequencing was by immunoSEQ multiplex PCR. The profile shows 2,500,000 or so clones, approximately 92% of them singletons. This clone was detected once. This chain connects TRBV7-9 to TRBJ2-7, with D possibly matching TRBD2 (7 bases). The TCR was taken from a man aged 18 to 30 in good health. The sequenced sample consisted of naive CD4+ T cells sorted from blood. This sample's subset: CD45RA+ positively selected. The DNA of the CDR3 is TGTGCCAGCAGCCTTGGGGGGGCACGATCATACGAGCAGTACTTC. Protein: CASSLGGARSYEQYF.